What follows are 25 T cell receptor beta chains derived from one specimen sequenced in a study of Graves' ophthalmopathy and Graves' hyperthyroidism. The sequenced template was RNA, covering the TCR beta CDR3 region. RT-PCR with HTBI primers came first, then second-round multiplex PCR. TCRdb reprocessed the multiplex PCR reads via MiXCR and lists one record per CDR3 protein. The sample shows approximately 480,000 distinct CDR3 sequences, approximately 14% of them seen only once. Sequencing was carried out using blood. Receptors originate from a woman in her 30s with Graves' ophthalmopathy.

At least ten counts were recorded for this clonotype. The CDR3 DNA is TGTGCCAGCATGGGGGTGGCTGAAGCTTTCTTT. Translating it yields CASMGVAEAFF. J is TRBJ1-1 and V is TRBV28, with D perhaps TRBD1 (5 bases). The CDR3 loop spans 11 amino acids. In germline, CDR1 is MDHEN, CDR2 SYDVKM. V lost 7 bases and J 6 bases, leaving 9 bases between the germline ends.

This clonotype was picked up a small number of times. The chain is built from TRBV4-1 and TRBJ1-2; 8 bases line up with TRBD1. V lost 0 bases and J lost 12; bases outside the gene matches: 6. The V gene's germline CDR1 is MGHRA and CDR2 YSYEKL. This CDR3 region has 13 residues. CDR3 nucleotide sequence: TGCGCCAGCAGCCAAGAGATTGGACAGGGACACACCTTC. Translating gives CASSQEIGQGHTF.

This clonotype was detected many times. The V and J genes are TRBV20-1 and TRBJ2-7, with D tentatively TRBD1 (6 bases). The CDR3 sequence is 14 residues long. Per germline, CDR1 DFQATT and CDR2 SNEGSKA (reference sequence). Trimming cost V 3 bases and J 3 bases, with 15 bases left between them. The CDR3 here is CSASPRGANYEQYF. CDR3 in DNA: TGCAGTGCTAGCCCCAGGGGCGCTAACTACGAGCAGTACTTC.

Many counts were recorded for this clonotype. V usage is TRBV12-3 or TRBV12-4 and J usage is TRBJ1-1, with a possible D match to TRBD1 (6 bases). The V end lost 6 bases, the J end lost 0 bases, and 11 bases lay between the germline ends. This CDR3 contains 14 residues. CDR3 DNA sequence: TGTGCCAGCAGGCAACAGGGTTTGAACACTGAAGCTTTCTTT. It encodes CASRQQGLNTEAFF.

At least ten counts were recorded for this clonotype. This chain connects TRBV15 to TRBJ1-1; 7 bases map to TRBD1. The CDR3 has 15 amino acids. V was pared by 4 bases and J by 0 bases, with 5 bases of the junction left unmatched. CDR1 is LNHNV and CDR2 is YYDKDF in the germline V gene (reference sequence). The CDR3 sequence: CATSKDRHLNTEAFF. The CDR3, as DNA: TGTGCCACCAGCAAGGACAGGCACTTGAACACTGAAGCTTTCTTT.

This clonotype was observed at least ten times. This chain connects TRBV11-2 to TRBJ1-2; D is possibly TRBD1 (6 bases). Germline-derived CDR1 and CDR2 are SGHAT and FQNNGV. The ends were cut back, 0 bases at V and 2 bases at J, with 10 bases in the middle. There are 15 residues in the CDR3. CDR3 amino acids: CASSLEGASNYGYTF. CDR3 DNA sequence: TGTGCCAGCAGCTTAGAGGGGGCGAGCAACTATGGCTACACCTTC.

This clonotype was detected many times. V usage is TRBV28 and J usage is TRBJ1-5; D perhaps matches TRBD1 (5 bases). Per germline, CDR1 MDHEN and CDR2 SYDVKM. The V end was cut by 8 bases, the J end by 0 bases, with 20 bases between. The CDR3 extends over 17 amino acids. DNA of the CDR3: TGTGCCAGCTTCCCGCGAAGGGGCTGGGATAGCAATCAGCCCCAGCATTTT. It codes for CASFPRRGWDSNQPQHF.

This clonotype was seen at least ten times. The CDR3, as DNA: TGTGCCAGCAGCGTAGCGGTGGGGGACTATGGCTACACCTTC. Translated: CASSVAVGDYGYTF. The chain is built from TRBV9 and TRBJ1-2; D perhaps matches TRBD1 (5 bases). CDR1 and CDR2 (germline): SGDLS, YYNGEE. The CDR3 length is 14 residues. Trimming shortened V by 0 bases and J by 3 bases, and 9 bases separated the two germline ends. Filled out from reference TRBV9 and TRBJ1-2, the complete variable domain reads DSGVTQTPKHLITATGQRVTLRCSPRSGDLSVYWYQQSLDQGLQFLIQYYNGEERAKGNILERFSAQQFPDLHSELNLSSLELGDSALYFCASSVAVGDYGYTFGSGTRLTVV.

This clonotype has ten or more counts. This chain uses TRBV28 with TRBJ1-5, with D unclear. The germline gives CDR1 MDHEN, CDR2 SYDVKM. Deletions cut 5 bases from V and 3 bases from J, with 20 bases between. The CDR3 is made up of 17 amino acids. The DNA of the CDR3 is TGTGCCAGCAGTCCCCCGGACCGAGTCATCTACAATCAGCCCCAGCATTTT. Encoded protein: CASSPPDRVIYNQPQHF.

This clonotype was counted many times. J is TRBJ2-5 and V is TRBV20-1; the match to TRBD2 covers 8 bases. Germline assignment: CDR1 DFQATT and CDR2 SNEGSKA (reference sequence). The CDR3 spans 15 residues. The J segment lost 0 bases and the V segment lost 6 bases, leaving 9 bases of the junction unmatched. The CDR3 sequence is CSADSGGAYQETQYF. The CDR3 DNA sequence: TGCAGTGCAGACAGCGGGGGCGCTTACCAAGAGACCCAGTACTTC.

This clonotype was seen at least ten times. J is TRBJ2-5 and V is TRBV13; D is possibly TRBD2 (7 bases). The ends were cut back, 5 bases at V and 6 bases at J, with 22 bases in the middle. The CDR3 is made up of 16 amino acids. Germline V gene sequence: CDR1 PRHDT, CDR2 FYEKMQ (reference sequence). CDR3 protein: CASSPRGRGGYKTQYF. In DNA form, the CDR3 reads TGTGCCAGCAGCCCCAGAGGAAGGGGGGGTTACAAGACCCAGTACTTC.

This clonotype was seen once. A much larger clonotype is one base distant, so this may be a read error. V usage is TRBV29-1 and J usage is TRBJ1-1; D gene ambiguous. This CDR3 comprises 13 residues. Germline assignment: CDR1 SQVTM and CDR2 ANQGSEA. V dropped 5 bases and J dropped 3 bases, with 13 bases sitting between them. This CDR3 is CSVSLGGHTEAFF. The CDR3, as DNA: TGCAGCGTTTCCCTAGGCGGGCACACTGAAGCTTTCTTT.

The rearrangement joins TRBV12-5 to TRBJ2-3; D gene ambiguous. In germline, CDR1 is LGHNT, CDR2 FRNRAP. The CDR3 covers 12 residues. With 7 bases removed from V and 6 bases from J, the gap between germline ends came to 11 bases. In DNA, the CDR3 is TGTGCTAGTGTCTCCCAAAGGGATACGCAGTATTTT. This sequence encodes CASVSQRDTQYF.

This clonotype showed up many times. V is TRBV6-1 and J is TRBJ1-2; D gene unclear. The CDR3 has 14 amino acids. CDR1 is MNHNS, CDR2 SASEGT, per germline. The V end lost 5 bases, the J end lost 8 bases, and 18 bases lay between the germline ends. The DNA of the CDR3 is TGTGCCAGCAGTCTCTCCACTACCGGAGCGGGCTACACCTTC. It translates to CASSLSTTGAGYTF.

This clonotype was observed at least ten times. The V and J genes are TRBV20-1 and TRBJ1-2, with 7 bases identical to TRBD1. J was trimmed by 5 bases and V by 1 base; bases with no gene match: 19. This CDR3 contains 18 residues. CDR1 and CDR2 from the germline V gene are DFQATT and SNEGSKA (reference sequence). As DNA, the CDR3 is TGCAGTGCTAGAGCCCCGGGGGCAGGGGGAGTAGAGAAATATGGCTACACCTTC. This gives the protein CSARAPGAGGVEKYGYTF.

This clonotype was seen repeatedly, ten times or more. The chain employs TRBV29-1 and TRBJ2-7; 12 bases agree with TRBD2. V lost 2 bases, J lost 4 bases, and 6 bases stayed unmatched. This CDR3 has 15 amino acids. The V gene's germline CDR1 is SQVTM and CDR2 ANQGSEA. CDR3 in amino acids: CSVEWASGRDYEQYF. DNA for the CDR3: TGCAGCGTTGAATGGGCTAGCGGGAGGGATTACGAGCAGTACTTC.

In this sample, this clonotype turned up many times. The chain joins TRBV7-6 to TRBJ2-7, with TRBD2 identical over 14 bases. Per germline, CDR1 SGHVS and CDR2 FNYEAQ. The CDR3 loop spans 15 amino acids. The trim removed 5 bases at V and 7 bases at J, leaving 7 bases unmatched. CDR3 nucleotide sequence: TGTGCCAGCAGCATGGGACTAGCGGGAGTCCGGGAGCAGTACTTC. This encodes CASSMGLAGVREQYF.

DNA for the CDR3: TGTGCCAGCAGTCCAAGAGAGGGGCTAGCGGGGAGCCAAGAGACCCAGTACTTC. Its protein product is CASSPREGLAGSQETQYF. V usage is TRBV2 and J usage is TRBJ2-5; 9 bases are shared with TRBD2. The CDR3 sequence is 18 residues long. Trimming removed 5 bases from V and 1 base from J; junction bases left unmatched: 14. Germline-derived CDR1 and CDR2 are SNHLY and FYNNEI.

The chain uses TRBV3-1 and TRBJ2-7; D unclear. Germline assignment: CDR1 LGHDT and CDR2 YNNKEL (reference sequence). Deletions cut 2 bases from V and 4 bases from J, with 12 bases between. The CDR3 has 14 residues. DNA of the CDR3: TGTGCCAGCAGCCAATTGCTCGGGTCTTACGAGCAGTACTTC. It specifies CASSQLLGSYEQYF.

The table lists this clonotype with many counts. The chain has TRBV6-5 and TRBJ2-7; perhaps TRBD2 as D (6 bases). Trimming shortened V by 0 bases and J by 3 bases, and 12 bases separated the two germline ends. The CDR3 totals 15 residues. Germline CDR1 and CDR2: MNHEY and SVGAGI. CDR3 sequence (DNA): TGTGCCAGCAGTTACTCCGCTAGCGCAATCTACGAGCAGTACTTC. This sequence encodes CASSYSASAIYEQYF.

This clonotype was seen repeatedly, ten times or more. V is TRBV12-3 or TRBV12-4 and J is TRBJ1-2, with D tentatively TRBD1 (5 bases). This CDR3 is 13 amino acids long. Trimming removed 7 bases from V and 7 bases from J, with 16 bases in between. In DNA form, the CDR3 reads TGTGCCAGCAACACTCAGGGCTCGTTTGGCTACACCTTC. This encodes CASNTQGSFGYTF.

Note on this clonotype: Possible read error: a much larger clone is one base away. This CDR3 fails to terminate in the conserved phenylalanine or tryptophan, so it likely reflects a read error. V and J are TRBV7-8 and TRBJ2-2, with 8 bases fitting TRBD1. The germline gives CDR1 SGHVS, CDR2 FQNEAQ. The CDR3 covers 16 residues. J was trimmed by 0 bases and V by 6 bases; bases with no gene match: 6. The CDR3 DNA reads TGTGCCAGCAGTTCTACAGGGGGACCGAACACCGGGGAGCTGTTTGTT. The encoded protein is CASSSTGGPNTGELFV.

This clonotype showed up many times. The chain carries TRBV28 and TRBJ1-5; possible D gene TRBD1, 6 bases. This CDR3 is built from 14 residues. Germline V lookup: CDR1 MDHEN, CDR2 SYDVKM. The germline V and J ends were trimmed by 1 base and 7 bases, with 11 bases remaining between them. CDR3 bases: TGTGCCAGCAGTTTATCCGGGGGCGGCCAGCCCCAGCATTTT. Protein: CASSLSGGGQPQHF.

This clonotype came up many times. V and J are TRBV4-2 and TRBJ2-7; TRBD1 aligns across 9 bases. Germline-derived CDR1 and CDR2 are LGHNA and YNFKEQ. J lost 5 bases, V lost 1 base, and 9 bases had no gene match. The CDR3 is 16 amino acids. CDR3 nucleotides: TGTGCCAGCAGCCAAGGGGGACAGGGAGGTTATGACGAGCAGTACTTC. Residues: CASSQGGQGGYDEQYF.

As concerns this clonotype: No conserved phenylalanine or tryptophan is present at the end of the CDR3, so a read error is the likely explanation. The chain carries TRBV9 and TRBJ2-7; D is perhaps TRBD1 (5 bases). The germline V gene encodes CDR1 SGDLS and CDR2 YYNGEE. Trimming removed 4 bases at V and 3 bases at J, with 14 bases between. The CDR3 extends over 14 amino acids. The CDR3 reads CASSKEAGNYEQYL. DNA for the CDR3: TGTGCCAGCAGCAAGGAAGCAGGGAACTACGAGCAGTACCTC.